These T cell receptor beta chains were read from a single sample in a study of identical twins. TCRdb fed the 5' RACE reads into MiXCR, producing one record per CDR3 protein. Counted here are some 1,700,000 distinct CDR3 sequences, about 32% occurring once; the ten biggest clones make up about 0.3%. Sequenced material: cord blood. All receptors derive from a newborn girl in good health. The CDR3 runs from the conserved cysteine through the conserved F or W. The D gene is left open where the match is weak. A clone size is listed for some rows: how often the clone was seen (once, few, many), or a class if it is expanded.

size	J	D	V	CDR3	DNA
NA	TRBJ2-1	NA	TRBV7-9	CASSLANSYEQFF	TGTGCCAGCAGCTTAGCCAACTCCTACGAGCAGTTCTTC
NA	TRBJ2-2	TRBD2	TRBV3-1	CASSQGLAGGLNTGELFF	TGTGCCAGCAGCCAAGGACTAGCGGGGGGTCTCAACACCGGGGAGCTGTTTTTT
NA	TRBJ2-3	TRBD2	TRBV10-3	CAISLSGGTDTQYF	TGTGCCATCAGCCTATCGGGGGGGACAGATACGCAGTATTTT
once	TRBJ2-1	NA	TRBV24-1	CATSEHPAGTEVNEQFF	TGTGCCACCAGTGAACATCCTGCCGGGACTGAAGTCAATGAGCAGTTCTTC
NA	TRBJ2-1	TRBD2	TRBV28	CASSLPGGLLNEQFF	TGTGCCAGCAGTTTACCGGGAGGGCTCCTCAATGAGCAGTTCTTC
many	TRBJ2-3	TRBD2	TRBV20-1	CSASIAGADTQYF	TGCAGTGCTAGTATAGCGGGAGCAGATACGCAGTATTTT
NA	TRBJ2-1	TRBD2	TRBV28	CASSYTLAGLYNEQFF	TGTGCCAGCAGTTATACCCTAGCGGGCCTTTACAATGAGCAGTTCTTC
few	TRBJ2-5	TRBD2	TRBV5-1	CASRMNSGSQETQYF	TGCGCCAGCCGGATGAATAGCGGGAGTCAAGAGACCCAGTACTTC
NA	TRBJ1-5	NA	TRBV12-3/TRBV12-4	CASSFGLWGNQPQHF	TGTGCCAGCAGTTTCGGGCTATGGGGCAATCAGCCCCAGCATTTT
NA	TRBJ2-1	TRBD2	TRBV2	CASLRLAGKGLEQFF	TGTGCCAGCCTGCGGTTAGCGGGAAAGGGGCTTGAGCAGTTCTTC
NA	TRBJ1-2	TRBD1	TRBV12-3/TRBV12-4	CASSFYRGYYGYTF	TGTGCCAGCAGTTTCTACAGGGGGTACTATGGCTACACCTTC
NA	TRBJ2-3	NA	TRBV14	CASSQALGADTQYF	TGTGCCAGCAGCCAAGCACTAGGTGCAGATACGCAGTATTTT
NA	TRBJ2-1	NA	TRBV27	CASSDAYRGNEQFF	TGTGCCAGCAGTGACGCTTATAGGGGAAATGAGCAGTTCTTC
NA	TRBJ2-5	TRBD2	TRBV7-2	CASRGSGFLQETQYF	TGTGCCAGCAGGGGTAGCGGGTTTCTCCAAGAGACCCAGTACTTC
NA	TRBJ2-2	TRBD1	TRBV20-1	CSAGQGNPNTGELFF	TGCAGTGCTGGACAGGGGAACCCGAACACCGGGGAGCTGTTTTTT
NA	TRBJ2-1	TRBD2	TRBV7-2	CASSASGGSSYNEQFF	TGTGCCAGCAGCGCCAGCGGGGGGAGCTCCTACAATGAGCAGTTCTTC
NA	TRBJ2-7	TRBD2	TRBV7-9	CASSLSVSGSPYEQYF	TGTGCCAGCAGCTTATCAGTAAGCGGGAGTCCCTACGAGCAGTACTTC
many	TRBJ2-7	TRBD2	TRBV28	CASSKREVEYF	TGTGCCAGCAGTAAGCGGGAGGTAGAGTACTTC
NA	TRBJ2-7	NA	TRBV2	CASTKHGTSYEQYF	TGTGCCAGCACTAAACACGGGACATCCTACGAGCAGTACTTC
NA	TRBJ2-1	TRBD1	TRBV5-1	CASSLQGDTYNEQFF	TGCGCCAGCAGCTTGCAGGGGGATACCTACAATGAGCAGTTCTTC
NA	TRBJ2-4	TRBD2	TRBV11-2	CASSLARGGSAAKNIQYF	TGTGCCAGCAGCTTAGCCCGGGGCGGGAGTGCAGCCAAAAACATTCAGTACTTC
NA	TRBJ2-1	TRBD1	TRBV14	CASSGTGDNNEQFF	TGTGCCAGCAGCGGGACAGGCGACAACAATGAGCAGTTCTTC
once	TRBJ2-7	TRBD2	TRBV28	CASSLSVGTSGSYEQYF	TGTGCCAGCAGTTTATCGGTTGGGACTAGCGGGAGCTACGAGCAGTACTTC
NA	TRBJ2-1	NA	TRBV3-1	CASSQERRASYNEQFF	TGTGCCAGCAGCCAAGAGCGGAGGGCCTCCTACAATGAGCAGTTCTTC
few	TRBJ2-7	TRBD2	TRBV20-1	CSASARGLAAYEQYF	TGCAGTGCTAGCGCCCGTGGACTAGCAGCCTACGAGCAGTACTTC
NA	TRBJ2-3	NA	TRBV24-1	CATSDPRRGATDTQYF	TGTGCCACCAGTGACCCCCGCAGGGGGGCCACAGATACGCAGTATTTT
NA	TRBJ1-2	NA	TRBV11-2	CASSFGSGAGYTF	TGTGCCAGCAGCTTCGGATCCGGGGCCGGCTACACCTTC
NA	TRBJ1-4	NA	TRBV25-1	CASKPRGTNEKLFF	TGTGCCAGCAAACCCAGAGGTACTAATGAAAAACTGTTTTTT
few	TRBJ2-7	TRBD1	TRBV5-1	CASSLDQGALAYEQYF	TGCGCCAGCAGCTTGGACCAGGGGGCGTTGGCCTACGAGCAGTACTTC
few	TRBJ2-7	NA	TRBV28	CASTNVGFYEQYF	TGTGCCAGCACCAATGTGGGGTTCTACGAGCAGTACTTC
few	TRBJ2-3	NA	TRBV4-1	CASSTQVPPDTQYF	TGCGCCAGCAGCACACAGGTACCGCCAGATACGCAGTATTTT
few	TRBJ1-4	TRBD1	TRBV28	CASSSPGQSNEKLFF	TGTGCCAGCAGTTCCCCGGGACAGTCTAATGAAAAACTGTTTTTT
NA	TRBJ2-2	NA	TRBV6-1	CASRRAVNTGELFF	TGTGCCAGCAGGAGGGCGGTGAACACCGGGGAGCTGTTTTTT
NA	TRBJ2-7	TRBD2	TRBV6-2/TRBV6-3	CASSYVLSASGRAGNEQYF	TGTGCCAGCAGTTACGTCCTATCGGCGAGCGGGAGGGCAGGCAATGAGCAGTACTTC
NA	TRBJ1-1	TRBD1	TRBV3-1	CASRRGTGRTEAFF	TGTGCCAGCAGACGAGGGACAGGGAGGACTGAAGCTTTCTTT
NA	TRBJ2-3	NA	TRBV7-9	CASSLDLRGGTDTQYF	TGTGCCAGCAGCTTAGACTTGCGCGGGGGCACAGATACGCAGTATTTT
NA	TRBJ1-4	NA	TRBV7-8	CASSAPAGGTNEKLFF	TGTGCCAGCAGCGCTCCCGCCGGGGGAACTAATGAAAAACTGTTTTTT
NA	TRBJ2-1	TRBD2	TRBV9	CASSPHSSGHNEQFF	TGTGCCAGCAGCCCCCACTCTAGCGGCCACAATGAGCAGTTCTTC
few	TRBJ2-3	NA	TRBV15	CATSRDQGPDTQYF	TGTGCCACCAGCAGAGATCAGGGACCAGATACGCAGTATTTT
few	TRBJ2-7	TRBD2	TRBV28	CASSPILAVSSYEQYF	TGTGCCAGCAGTCCCATCCTAGCGGTAAGCTCCTACGAGCAGTACTTC